This entry features one TCR beta chain sequence. The study ran its PCR with 60 Vbeta and 13 Jbeta primers. Some clones are missing from TCRdb's copy, which holds only in-frame ones; the method was immunoSEQ multiplex PCR. The sample consists of around 150,000 clones, around 77% of them appearing once. This sample is part of a study of cytomegalovirus exposure and HLA in healthy donors. Trimming cost V 4 bases and J 0 bases, with 12 bases left between them. Germline lookup yields CDR1 KGHSH and CDR2 LQKENI. CDR3 length: 15 residues. This clonotype originated in a woman aged 40-49 years in good health and CMV-seronegative. The chain joins TRBV18 to TRBJ1-1; D remains unclear. Sequenced input: PBMCs. The CDR3 region is CASSRTAIMNTEAFF. The CDR3 region has the DNA TGTGCCAGCTCACGTACAGCTATTATGAACACTGAAGCTTTCTTT.